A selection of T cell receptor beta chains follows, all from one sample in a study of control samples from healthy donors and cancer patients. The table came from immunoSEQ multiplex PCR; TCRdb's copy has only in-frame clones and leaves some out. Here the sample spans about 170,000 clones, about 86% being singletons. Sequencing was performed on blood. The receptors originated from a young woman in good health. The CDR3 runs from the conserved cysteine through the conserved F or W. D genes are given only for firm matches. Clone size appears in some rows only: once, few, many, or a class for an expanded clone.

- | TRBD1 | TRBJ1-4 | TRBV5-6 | CASSWTGAREKLFF | TGTGCCAGCAGCTGGACAGGGGCCCGGGAAAAACTGTTTTTT
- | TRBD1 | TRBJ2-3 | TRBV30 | CAWTADRVTQYF | TGTGCCTGGACCGCCGACAGGGTGACGCAGTATTTT
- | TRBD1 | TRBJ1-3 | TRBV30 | CAWSVPGQGHTIYF | TGTGCCTGGAGTGTCCCGGGACAGGGGCACACCATATATTTT
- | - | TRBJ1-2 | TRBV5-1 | CASSIQGSGYTF | TGCGCCAGCAGCATCCAGGGGTCTGGCTACACCTTC
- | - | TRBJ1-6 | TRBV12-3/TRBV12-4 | CASSLSSSPLHF | TGTGCCAGCAGTTTATCGAGTTCACCCCTCCACTTT
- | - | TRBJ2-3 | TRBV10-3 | CAIKGSVADTQYF | TGTGCCATCAAGGGGAGTGTCGCAGATACGCAGTATTTT
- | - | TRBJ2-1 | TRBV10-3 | CAISESVRRRAPEQFF | TGTGCCATCAGTGAGTCAGTGAGACGGAGAGCCCCTGAGCAGTTCTTC
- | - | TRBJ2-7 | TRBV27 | CASSPNSYEQYF | TGTGCCAGCAGTCCAAACTCCTACGAGCAGTACTTC
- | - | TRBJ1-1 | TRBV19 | CASNTGFGDTEAFF | TGTGCCAGTAATACAGGGTTTGGGGACACTGAAGCTTTCTTT
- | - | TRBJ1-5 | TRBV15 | CATSREADNQPQHF | TGTGCCACCAGCAGAGAGGCAGACAATCAGCCCCAGCATTTT
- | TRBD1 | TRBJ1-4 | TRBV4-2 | CASQRRRDRGEANEKLFF | TGTGCCAGCCAACGGAGACGGGACAGAGGGGAAGCTAATGAAAAACTGTTTTTT
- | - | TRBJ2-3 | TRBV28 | CASSFGRGRIDTQYF | TGTGCCAGCAGTTTTGGCAGGGGCCGGATAGATACGCAGTATTTT
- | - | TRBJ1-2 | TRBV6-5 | CASSYGANYGYTF | TGTGCCAGCAGTTACGGGGCTAACTATGGCTACACCTTC
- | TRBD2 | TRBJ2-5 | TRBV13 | CASSSGGELRDSQETQYF | TGTGCCAGCAGCTCCGGGGGGGAGCTTCGTGACAGCCAAGAGACCCAGTACTTC
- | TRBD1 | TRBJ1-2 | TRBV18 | CASSPTGSYGYTF | TGTGCCAGCTCACCGACAGGGAGCTATGGCTACACCTTC
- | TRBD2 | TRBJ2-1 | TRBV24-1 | CATSDPLTSGSGAYNEQFF | TGTGCCACCAGTGACCCTTTGACTAGCGGGAGTGGAGCCTACAATGAGCAGTTCTTC
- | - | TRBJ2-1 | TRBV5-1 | CASSPARVLMNEQFF | TGCGCCAGCAGCCCCGCCCGGGTCCTTATGAATGAGCAGTTCTTC
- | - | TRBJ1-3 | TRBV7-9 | CATTGFSGNTIYF | TGTGCCACAACAGGGTTCTCTGGAAACACCATATATTTT
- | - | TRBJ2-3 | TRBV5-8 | CASTHGSFDTQYF | TGTGCCAGCACTCATGGGTCATTTGATACGCAGTATTTT
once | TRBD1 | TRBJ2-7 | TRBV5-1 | CASSLGPQQGTYEQYF | TGCGCCAGCAGCTTGGGCCCTCAACAGGGGACCTACGAGCAGTACTTC
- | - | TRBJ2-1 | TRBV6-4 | CASSDKGSYNEQFF | TGTGCCAGCAGTGACAAAGGCAGTTACAATGAGCAGTTCTTC
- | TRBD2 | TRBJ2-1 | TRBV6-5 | CASSYSSSGKWSEQFF | TGTGCCAGCAGTTACTCGTCTAGCGGGAAGTGGTCTGAGCAGTTCTTC
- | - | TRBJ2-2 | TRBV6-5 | CASLHSTGELFF | TGTGCCAGCTTGCACAGCACCGGGGAGCTGTTTTTT
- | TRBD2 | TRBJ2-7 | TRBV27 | CASSSGLAGSYEQYF | TGTGCCAGCAGTTCGGGACTAGCGGGATCCTACGAGCAGTACTTC
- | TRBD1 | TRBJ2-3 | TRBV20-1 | CGRGGQGGQYF | TGCGGCAGAGGGGGACAGGGGGGGCAGTATTTT
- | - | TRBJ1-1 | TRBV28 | CASTEGRTGKAFF | TGTGCCAGCACGGAGGGACGGACGGGAAAAGCTTTCTTT
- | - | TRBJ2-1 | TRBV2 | CASGALGQMQFF | TGTGCCAGCGGCGCCCTCGGACAGATGCAGTTCTTC
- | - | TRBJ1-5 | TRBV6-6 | CASSYYSNQPQHF | TGTGCCAGCAGTTATTATAGCAATCAGCCCCAGCATTTT
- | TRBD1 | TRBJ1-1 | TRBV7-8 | CASSLPLGQGDTEAFF | TGTGCCAGCAGCTTACCCCTGGGACAGGGGGACACTGAAGCTTTCTTT
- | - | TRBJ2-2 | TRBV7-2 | CASSPGTNTGELFF | TGTGCCAGCAGCCCCGGGACAAACACCGGGGAGCTGTTTTTT
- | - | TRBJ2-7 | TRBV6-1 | CASSEWGFEQYF | TGTGCCAGCAGTGAATGGGGGTTCGAGCAGTACTTC
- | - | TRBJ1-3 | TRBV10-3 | CAISEGGSGNTIYF | TGTGCCATCAGTGAAGGGGGTAGTGGAAACACCATATATTTT